This record concerns one T cell receptor (beta chain) sequence. No antigen is known for it. Treatment defined: oral pan-JAK inhibitor, 5-10 mg twice daily. Individuals with alopecia areata gave both lesional scalp punch biopsies and peripheral blood for collection. This sample is part of a study of CD8+ T cells in alopecia areata. General study results and limits: Among the top 100, expanded CD8+ clones were significantly decreased by tofacitinib, as was scalp clonality.

Extracted RNA was reverse transcribed, and the resulting cDNA served as sequencing template. Assay: immunoSEQ multiplex PCR; the TCRdb copy retains only in-frame clones and omits some. The sample shows about 100,000 clones, about three fifths of them seen only once. The CDR3 covers 15 residues. Losses at the gene ends were 4 bases for V and 5 bases for J; bases not matched to a gene: 9. Germline CDR1 and CDR2: SEHNR and FQNEAQ (reference sequence). Sequences were derived from CD8+ T cells sorted from blood, sampled at approximately week 61, from a patient treated with tofacitinib. The source is a human donor with alopecia areata. The genes are TRBV7-9 and TRBJ2-7; 9 bases map to TRBD1. The CDR3 loop is CASSSTWDREDEQYF. CDR3 in DNA: TGTGCCAGCAGCTCGACCTGGGACAGGGAAGACGAGCAGTACTTC. Combining the CDR3 with reference TRBV7-9 and TRBJ2-7 gives the whole variable domain DTGVSQNPRHKITKRGQNVTFRCDPISEHNRLYWYRQTLGQGPEFLTYFQNEAQLEKSRLLSDRFSAERPKGSFSTLEIQRTEQGDSAMYLCASSSTWDREDEQYFGPGTRLTVT.